This passage covers 11 T cell receptor beta chains from one sample sequenced in a study of blood T cell repertoires in COVID-19. Repertoires were generated with immunoSEQ multiplex PCR, while TCRdb's copy carries only in-frame clones and drops some. This sample has 100,000 to 150,000 clones, with about 89% found just once. Sequenced material: peripheral blood. These receptor sequences come from a woman aged 55-75 years with acute or convalescent COVID-19.

V and J are TRBV28 and TRBJ2-7, with D possibly being TRBD2 (7 bases). Trimming shortened V by 6 bases and J by 1 base, and 16 bases separated the two germline ends. Germline values: CDR1 MDHEN, CDR2 SYDVKM. This CDR3 is built from 15 residues. The CDR3 is CASRQPKGGSYEQYF. The CDR3 region has the DNA TGTGCCAGCAGACAACCTAAGGGGGGGTCCTACGAGCAGTACTTC.

The chain has TRBV6-5 and TRBJ2-1; 10 bases map to TRBD2. Germline CDR1 is MNHEY and CDR2 is SVGAGI. The CDR3 contains 16 residues. V lost 1 base to trimming and J lost 7 bases; unmatched junction nucleotides: 7. CDR3 in amino acids: CASSYFEREGPNEQFF. CDR3 in DNA: TGTGCCAGCAGTTACTTTGAGCGGGAGGGCCCTAATGAGCAGTTCTTC.

The CDR3 DNA is TGCAGCGGTCTCGTGGCCTCGAACACTGAAGCTTTCTTT. Translating it yields CSGLVASNTEAFF. The chain recombines TRBV29-1 with TRBJ1-1, with D unclear. V lost 7 bases and J lost 1, with 13 bases in between. The CDR3 is made up of 13 amino acids. CDR1 is SQVTM and CDR2 is ANQGSEA in the germline V gene.

The V gene is TRBV19, the J gene TRBJ1-5, with D tentatively TRBD1 (6 bases). Germline V lookup: CDR1 LNHDA, CDR2 SQIVND (reference sequence). CDR3 length: 15 amino acids. Trimming shortened V by 7 bases and J by 6 bases, and 19 bases separated the two germline ends. This CDR3 is CASIGGQGFSQPQHF. DNA of the CDR3: TGTGCCAGTATTGGGGGCCAGGGGTTTAGTCAGCCCCAGCATTTT.

This clone was detected only once. The gene calls are TRBV7-3 and TRBJ2-7; 14 nucleotides match TRBD2. The CDR3 covers 17 residues. V lost 5 bases and J lost 6; bases outside the gene matches: 12. The germline V gene has CDR1 SGHTA and CDR2 FQGTGA. This CDR3 is CASSPGTSGSPRREQYF. DNA for the CDR3: TGTGCCAGCAGCCCCGGGACTAGCGGGAGCCCCCGGCGCGAGCAGTACTTC.

Of note for this clone: The junction departs from the called germline gene at one end, perhaps through a read error. The rearrangement joins TRBV7-7 to TRBJ2-1; 14 bases match TRBD2. The CDR3 contains 18 residues. Germline CDR1 SSHAT, CDR2 FNYEAQ (reference sequence). This CDR3 reads CASSTNFIGGTSGSEQFF. The CDR3 region has the DNA TGTGCTAGCAGCACTAACTTCATCGGCGGGACTAGCGGGAGTGAGCAGTTCTTC.

The chain recombines TRBV7-2 with TRBJ2-1; 12 nucleotides agree with TRBD2. The CDR3 runs 15 residues. V lost 5 bases to trimming and J lost 8 bases; unmatched junction nucleotides: 7. Germline assignment: CDR1 SGHTA and CDR2 FQGNSA. The CDR3, as DNA: TGTGCCAGCAGCACAACTAGCGGGGGGATCTATGAGCAGTTCTTC. It yields the protein CASSTTSGGIYEQFF. The full variable domain, in which reference TRBV7-2 and TRBJ2-1 provide the parts outside the CDR3, is GAGVSQSPSNKVTEKGKDVELRCDPISGHTALYWYRQSLGQGLEFLIYFQGNSAPDKSGLPSDRFSAERTGGSVSTLTIQRTQQEDSAVYLCASSTTSGGIYEQFFGPGTRLTVL.

The chain links TRBV29-1 to TRBJ1-3, with TRBD1 as a possible D gene (5 bases). Per germline, CDR1 SQVTM and CDR2 ANQGSEA. V was cut by 7 bases and J by 3 bases, with 13 bases left in between. This CDR3 has 13 amino acids. In DNA form, the CDR3 reads TGCAGCGCGACAGAACCATTTGGAAACACCATATATTTT. Residues: CSATEPFGNTIYF.

The chain joins TRBV5-4 to TRBJ2-7; 10 bases are a match to TRBD2. The length of the CDR3 is 14 residues. Germline loops: CDR1 SGHNT, CDR2 YYREEE (reference sequence). J gave up 5 bases and V 3 bases, and 5 bases lay outside the gene matches. The CDR3 DNA is TGTGCCAGCAGCTCCGGGACTAGCGTCAACGAGCAGTACTTC. Translation: CASSSGTSVNEQYF.

The chain has TRBV11-2 and TRBJ2-1, with a tentative D call TRBD2 (6 bases). V lost 4 bases, J lost 2 bases, and 15 bases lay in between. The CDR3 has 16 residues. The germline CDR1 and CDR2 sequences are SGHAT and FQNNGV. In nucleotides, the CDR3 is TGTGCCAGCAGCTCCCCAGCGGGCCTGCCCTACAATGAGCAGTTCTTC. Amino acid sequence: CASSSPAGLPYNEQFF.

The chain employs TRBV5-1 and TRBJ1-2, with 7 positions matching TRBD1. Germline CDR1 SGHRS, CDR2 YFSETQ. The CDR3 extends over 15 amino acids. V shed 2 bases and J 4 bases; nucleotides not matched to a gene: 8. DNA for the CDR3: TGCGCCAGCAGCTTTACAGGGGACGGGTCCTATGGCTACACCTTC. Amino acids: CASSFTGDGSYGYTF.